What follows are 10 T cell receptor beta chains derived from one specimen sequenced in a study of OX40 agonist ivuxolimab in advanced cancers. The library came from the immunoSEQ multiplex PCR assay. TCRdb obtained this table from immuneACCESS and retained in-frame rearrangements with V and J assigned. These tables miss some clones; where compared with another copy, unresolved V genes account for less than half of the shortfall, and the remainder is unexplained. This sample has more than 80,000 clones in its table, and around 90% of those were observed once. Roughly 1.4% of the sample goes to the ten largest clones. The material sequenced was CD4+ or CD8+ T cells sorted from blood, taken in a trial of the OX40 agonist ivuxolimab. Receptors were obtained from an adult with an advanced solid tumor such as melanoma, head and neck, liver or kidney cancer.

The rearrangement links TRBV2 to TRBJ1-5; D not certain. V lost 6 bases, J lost 6 bases, and 9 bases lay in between. The CDR3 loop spans 12 amino acids. Germline CDR1 is SNHLY and CDR2 is FYNNEI. CDR3 residues: CASSIARQPQHF. In DNA form, the CDR3 reads TGTGCCAGCAGCATAGCGCGTCAGCCCCAGCATTTT.

The rearrangement links TRBV2 to TRBJ1-1; a weak D match, TRBD1 (5 bases). Per germline, CDR1 SNHLY and CDR2 FYNNEI. This CDR3 spans 13 amino acids. V shed 3 bases and J shed 1 base, with 6 bases lying between them. CDR3 coding DNA: TGTGCCAGCAGTGATCAGGGGAACACTGAAGCTTTCTTT. Translating it yields CASSDQGNTEAFF.

The chain uses TRBV9 and TRBJ1-6; TRBD1 aligns across 9 bases. Trimming cost V 3 bases and J 10 bases; bases outside gene matches: 11. Germline V CDR1 and CDR2: SGDLS, YYNGEE. CDR3 length equals 16 residues. As DNA, the CDR3 is TGTGCCAGCAGCGGACCCGGGACAGGGATTGGGTCACCCCTCCACTTT. Translated, it gives CASSGPGTGIGSPLHF.

V and J are TRBV27 and TRBJ2-6; D remains unclear. The V gene's germline CDR1 is MNHEY and CDR2 SMNVEV (reference sequence). This CDR3 has 13 residues. Trimming took off 3 bases at V and 4 bases at J, with 4 bases between the two ends. As DNA, the CDR3 is TGTGCCAGCAGTTTGGCCGGGGCCAACGTCCTGACTTTC. This codes for CASSLAGANVLTF. Looking up the rest from reference TRBV27 and TRBJ2-6 gives the full variable domain: EAQVTQNPRYLITVTGKKLTVTCSQNMNHEYMSWYRQDPGLGLRQIYYSMNVEVTDKGDVPEGYKVSRKEKRNFPLILESPSPNQTSLYFCASSLAGANVLTFGAGSRLTVL.

The rearrangement joins TRBV7-2 to TRBJ2-5; 10 bases map to TRBD1. The V gene's germline CDR1 is SGHTA and CDR2 FQGNSA. This CDR3 contains 15 residues. The V gene end was trimmed by 7 bases and the J gene end by 5 bases; junction bases not matched to a gene: 10. Here the CDR3 DNA reads TGTGCCAGCACCATAGCCGGGACAGGGGTTGAGACCCAGTACTTC. Its translation: CASTIAGTGVETQYF.

The rearrangement joins TRBV19 to TRBJ2-2; 7 bases match TRBD1. With V trimmed by 3 bases and J by 8 bases, 12 bases remained unmatched. There are 16 residues in the CDR3. Germline V CDR1 and CDR2: LNHDA, SQIVND (reference sequence). For the CDR3, the DNA is TGTGCCAGTAGTATGAGTGGGACAGACTTGAGGGGGGAGCTGTTTTTT. This sequence encodes CASSMSGTDLRGELFF. The full variable domain, completed using reference TRBV19 and TRBJ2-2, is DGGITQSPKYLFRKEGQNVTLSCEQNLNHDAMYWYRQDPGQGLRLIYYSQIVNDFQKGDIAEGYSVSREKKESFPLTVTSAQKNPTAFYLCASSMSGTDLRGELFFGEGSRLTVL.

The chain couples TRBV2 to TRBJ1-5; 7 nucleotides agree with TRBD1. V was clipped by 6 bases and J by 0 bases; unmatched bases: 5. The CDR3 extends over 15 amino acids. Germline V gives CDR1 SNHLY, CDR2 FYNNEI. The CDR3 region has the DNA TGTGCCAGCAGGCGCCAGGGGGTTAGCAATCAGCCCCAGCATTTT. Residues: CASRRQGVSNQPQHF.

The gene calls are TRBV18 and TRBJ1-4; no clear D gene. Germline CDR1 is KGHSH and CDR2 is LQKENI. The CDR3 totals 17 residues. V was clipped by 5 bases and J by 2 bases, with 18 bases between them. CDR3 nucleotides: TGTGCCAGCTCAGCCCCCGGAGCAGGTGGTACTAATGAAAAACTGTTTTTT. Encoded protein: CASSAPGAGGTNEKLFF.

This chain links TRBV7-9 with TRBJ1-1; no firm D call. Trimming cost V 1 base and J 7 bases, with 13 bases left between them. This CDR3 is built from 14 residues. The germline V gene has CDR1 SEHNR and CDR2 FQNEAQ (reference sequence). The CDR3 region has the DNA TGTGCCAGCAGCTTAGAGTATCGGGGAGTTGAAGCTTTCTTT. Encoded protein: CASSLEYRGVEAFF.

On this clone itself: One end of the junction does not line up with germline, which may come from a read error. The chain recombines TRBV5-4 with TRBJ2-1; 8 nucleotides line up with TRBD1. The CDR3 is made up of 17 amino acids. CDR1 and CDR2 (germline): SGHNT, YYREEE (reference sequence). The CDR3 protein is CASSQAIGTGGLDEQFF. The DNA of the CDR3 is TGCGCCAGCAGCCAAGCTATCGGGACAGGTGGGTTGGATGAGCAGTTCTTC.